Listed below are T cell receptor beta chains from one sample, sequenced in a study of blood T cell repertoires in COVID-19. Method: immunoSEQ multiplex PCR; TCRdb's copy keeps in-frame clones and lacks some. The table includes 140,000 or so clones, about 80% detected once. The sample taken for sequencing was peripheral blood. Every receptor here comes from a man over 45 with acute or convalescent COVID-19. CDR3s include the opening cysteine and the closing phenylalanine or tryptophan. The D gene is left open where the match is weak. Only some rows state a clone size, as once, few, many or a class for expanded clones.

once,TRBD2,TRBV29-1,TRBJ2-7,TGCAGCGTGCCAGCCTTCACTAGCGGGGAGTACGAGCAGTACTTC,CSVPAFTSGEYEQYF
NA,NA,TRBV4-1,TRBJ2-7,TGCGCCAGCAGCCTCTCTTTCGGTGCGGGGACCGCCTACGAGCAGTACTTC,CASSLSFGAGTAYEQYF
NA,TRBD2,TRBV2,TRBJ2-5,TGTGCCAGCAAGGTAGCGGGGGGCCGGGAGACCCAGTACTTC,CASKVAGGRETQYF
NA,TRBD1,TRBV3-1/TRBV3-2,TRBJ1-2,TGTGCCAGCAGCCAAGCTTACAGGGGGGTCTATGGCTACACCTTC,CASSQAYRGVYGYTF
NA,NA,TRBV6-5,TRBJ1-1,TGTGCCAGCAGCCGGACAGTAAACACTGAAGCTTTCTTT,CASSRTVNTEAFF
NA,TRBD2,TRBV2,TRBJ2-1,TGTGCCAGCAGTGGTGGACTAGCGGGGTACAATGAGCAGTTCTTC,CASSGGLAGYNEQFF
NA,TRBD2,TRBV9,TRBJ2-5,TGTGCCAGCAGCGCTGCCGGGGGTAGCGGGGTCGGAGAGACCCAGTACTTC,CASSAAGGSGVGETQYF
NA,NA,TRBV10-2,TRBJ2-5,TGCGCCAGTGCGGCGTTAGAGACCCAGTACTTC,CASAALETQYF
few,NA,TRBV9,TRBJ1-2,TGTGCCAGCAGCTTGGGGCAGGGCGGCTACACCTTC,CASSLGQGGYTF
NA,NA,TRBV5-1,TRBJ1-3,TGCGCCAGCAGCTTGGGCAGCTCTGGAAACACCATATATTTT,CASSLGSSGNTIYF
once,TRBD1,TRBV7-6,TRBJ1-4,TGTGCCAGCAGCTTAGAGGTCTGGAGGGGGCAGGGTAATGAAAAACTGTTTTTT,CASSLEVWRGQGNEKLFF
many,TRBD1,TRBV13,TRBJ1-1,TGTGCCAGCAGCTTAGGAACAGGGGGCGCGGGGGACACTGAAGCTTTCTTT,CASSLGTGGAGDTEAFF
NA,NA,TRBV4-1,TRBJ1-1,TGCGCCAGCAGCCAAGAGTACGGGGACACTGAAGCTTTCTTT,CASSQEYGDTEAFF
NA,TRBD1,TRBV28,TRBJ1-2,TGTGCCAGCAGCCAGACAGGGGGCTATGGCTACACCTTC,CASSQTGGYGYTF
NA,TRBD2,TRBV30,TRBJ2-3,TGTGCCTGGATCGGGGGGGGCACAGATACGCAGTATTTT,CAWIGGGTDTQYF
NA,NA,TRBV5-4,TRBJ2-5,TGTGCCAGCAGCTTGGTTGGGGGGAGCGGAGAGACCCAGTACTTC,CASSLVGGSGETQYF
NA,NA,TRBV29-1,TRBJ1-1,TGCAGCGTTGAACGGGGTAACACTGAAGCTTTCTTT,CSVERGNTEAFF
NA,NA,TRBV6-6,TRBJ2-3,TGTGCCGGAAGGAGGTCCTACACAGATACGCAGTATTTT,CAGRRSYTDTQYF
few,TRBD2,TRBV28,TRBJ2-5,TGTGCCAGCAGTCGACTAGCGGGGGGGCTGGAGACCCAGTACTTC,CASSRLAGGLETQYF
NA,NA,TRBV11-2,TRBJ1-1,TGTGCCAGCAGCTTAGGTACGGGGCGGGATACTGAAGCTTTCTTT,CASSLGTGRDTEAFF
NA,TRBD1,TRBV29-1,TRBJ1-1,TGCAGCGTACTCCGCCGGGACAGAAAAGCTTTCTTT,CSVLRRDRKAFF
NA,TRBD2,TRBV28,TRBJ2-3,TGTGCCAGCAGTTTAAGCGGGGCCGGTACGCAGTATTTT,CASSLSGAGTQYF
NA,NA,TRBV10-3,TRBJ2-7,TGTGCCATCAGTAATAAAGGGCAGGGCACCCACGAGCAGTACTTC,CAISNKGQGTHEQYF
NA,NA,TRBV2,TRBJ1-5,TGTGCCAGCACGGGACAATTTTTTAATCAGCCCCAGCATTTT,CASTGQFFNQPQHF
NA,TRBD1,TRBV19,TRBJ1-5,TGTGCCAGTACCCCAGACGGGACAGATCAGCCCCAGCATTTT,CASTPDGTDQPQHF
NA,NA,TRBV4-2,TRBJ2-7,TGTGCCAGCACCTCCGGGACAGCGGGCGAGCAGTACTTC,CASTSGTAGEQYF
NA,TRBD2,TRBV19,TRBJ2-1,TGTGCCAGTAGTATAGCTAGCGGGGCCGGTGAGCAGTTCTTC,CASSIASGAGEQFF
NA,TRBD1,TRBV6-1,TRBJ2-1,TGTGCCAGCAGTGAGCTCCGAATCGGACAGGGAGCAGTTATCAATGAGCAGTTCTTC,CASSELRIGQGAVINEQFF
NA,TRBD1,TRBV28,TRBJ1-2,TGTGCCAGCAGCACCGGGACAGGGAGCGTTGGTGGCTACACCTTC,CASSTGTGSVGGYTF
NA,TRBD1,TRBV19,TRBJ1-1,TGTGCCTCCGGACAGGGGGCCCACACTGAAGCTTTCTTT,CASGQGAHTEAFF
NA,NA,TRBV28,TRBJ1-1,TGTGCCAGCAGCTCCCTCGCCAGTGAAGCTTTCTTT,CASSSLASEAFF
NA,TRBD2,TRBV4-1,TRBJ2-3,TGCGCCAGCAGCCACGGATTCCTAGCGGGGGCGGAAGATACGCAGTATTTT,CASSHGFLAGAEDTQYF
NA,TRBD1,TRBV4-1,TRBJ2-3,TGCGCCAGCAGCCAGGACCGCAGGGGGCGAGATACGCAGTATTTT,CASSQDRRGRDTQYF
NA,TRBD2,TRBV4-1,TRBJ2-3,TGCGCCAGCAGCCAAGAAGGACTAGCGGGACTAACAGATACGCAGTATTTT,CASSQEGLAGLTDTQYF
NA,TRBD2,TRBV3-1/TRBV3-2,TRBJ2-5,TGTGCCAGCAGTCTTACGGGGGGGGGTCGCGAGACCCAGTACTTC,CASSLTGGGRETQYF
NA,NA,TRBV19,TRBJ1-1,TGTGCCAGTAGTACCCCTCGAGGGGGAAACACTGAAGCTTTCTTT,CASSTPRGGNTEAFF